One sample yielded the 2 T cell receptor beta chains listed below, sequenced in a study of shared clonotypes between healthy human individuals. Profiled with immunoSEQ multiplex PCR; TCRdb holds only in-frame clones, not every one. The sample has roughly 2.1 million clones, 93% seen once. The naive CD8 subset, CD45RO-negative cells positively selected for CCR7, excluded terminally differentiated effector memory CD45RA+ cells. Sequences were obtained from naive CD8+ T cells from PBMCs. Source of these receptors: a man between 18 and 29 years old in good health. Some clones in this sample may be carry-over from other donors' samples.

The rearrangement joins TRBV19 to TRBJ2-1, with TRBD2 matching over 10 bases. CDR3 length equals 18 residues. Germline CDR1 and CDR2: LNHDA and SQIVND (reference sequence). V lost 5 bases, J lost 8 bases, and 18 bases stayed unmatched. As DNA, the CDR3 is TGTGCCAGTAGTGGGACGGTGGGAGAGCGGGAGGGGAAGGATGAGCAGTTCTTC. Its protein product is CASSGTVGEREGKDEQFF.

The chain couples TRBV28 to TRBJ2-7, with TRBD2 identical over 8 bases. The CDR3 consists of 14 residues. V shed 4 bases and J 3 bases; nucleotides not matched to a gene: 5. The germline V gene has CDR1 MDHEN and CDR2 SYDVKM. CDR3 residues: CASSSGLEDYEQYF. The DNA of the CDR3 is TGTGCCAGCAGTTCGGGACTAGAGGACTACGAGCAGTACTTC.